A single sample is the source of the 14 T cell receptor beta chains below, sequenced in a study of early T cells in non-severe SARS-CoV-2 infection. TCRdb re-called the 5' RACE reads with MiXCR, one entry per CDR3 protein. This sample has about 48,000 distinct CDR3 sequences; roughly 5.4% occur once, and the top ten carry 5.4%. This specimen was whole blood, taken at baseline. The receptors stem from an adult who was a healthcare worker with PCR-confirmed SARS-CoV-2 infection or an uninfected control (not recorded which).

This clonotype was seen repeatedly, ten times or more. The gene calls are TRBV7-2 and TRBJ1-6; possible D gene TRBD1, 6 bases. The germline gives CDR1 SGHTA, CDR2 FQGNSA. The V end lost 2 bases, the J end lost 7 bases, and 12 bases lay between the germline ends. The CDR3 is 15 residues long. The CDR3 spells CASSLQGSWNSPLHF. The CDR3 region has the DNA TGTGCCAGCAGCTTACAGGGGAGTTGGAATTCACCCCTCCACTTT.

This clonotype was counted ten times or more. This rearrangement joins TRBV20-1 to TRBJ2-7; 14 nucleotides line up with TRBD2. Trimming removed 0 bases from V and 2 bases from J; junction bases left unmatched: 9. This CDR3 is built from 18 residues. Germline CDR1 reads DFQATT; CDR2 reads SNEGSKA (reference sequence). The CDR3 reads CSARDQGLAGETPYEQYF. As DNA, the CDR3 is TGCAGTGCTAGAGATCAGGGACTAGCGGGAGAGACCCCCTACGAGCAGTACTTC.

There are many counts of this clonotype. The chain has TRBV10-1 and TRBJ2-7; 8 bases fit TRBD1. Germline V gives CDR1 WNHNN, CDR2 SYGVQD (reference sequence). The CDR3 extends over 16 amino acids. Trimming cost V 5 bases and J 2 bases; bases outside gene matches: 11. CDR3 DNA sequence: TGCGCCAGCAGTTCCGGGACAGGCGACCGCACCTACGAGCAGTACTTC. Translated, it gives CASSSGTGDRTYEQYF.

Ten or more counts support this clonotype. The V and J genes are TRBV20-1 and TRBJ1-5; D is unclear. The germline gives CDR1 DFQATT, CDR2 SNEGSKA (reference sequence). V was trimmed by 4 bases and J by 4 bases, leaving 11 bases between them. The CDR3 runs to 13 residues. The CDR3 protein is CSAIRGRNQPQHF. For the CDR3, the DNA is TGCAGTGCTATTCGCGGTAGGAATCAGCCCCAGCATTTT.

This clonotype was observed many times. The rearrangement links TRBV20-1 to TRBJ1-5; TRBD1 matches at 7 bases. This CDR3 spans 14 amino acids. Germline CDR1 is DFQATT and CDR2 is SNEGSKA (reference sequence). Trimming took 1 base from V and 3 from J; bases not matched to a gene: 3. The CDR3 coding sequence is TGCAGTGCTAGAGGGGGGACAGACAATCAGCCCCAGCATTTT. As protein: CSARGGTDNQPQHF.

The J gene is TRBJ2-7, the V gene TRBV28; 8 positions match TRBD2. V lost 7 bases, J lost 6 bases, and 14 bases stayed unmatched. The CDR3 length is 15 residues. Germline CDR1 MDHEN, CDR2 SYDVKM. CDR3 in DNA: TGTGCCAGCAAACCGGGACTAGATCTGAGGTCCGAGCAGTACTTC. Its translation is CASKPGLDLRSEQYF. The entire variable domain, with the rest obtained from reference TRBV28 and TRBJ2-7, is as follows: DVKVTQSSRYLVKRTGEKVFLECVQDMDHENMFWYRQDPGLGLRLIYFSYDVKMKEKGDIPEGYSVSREKKERFSLILESASTNQTSMYLCASKPGLDLRSEQYFGPGTRLTVT.

This clonotype was seen many times. The chain links TRBV28 to TRBJ2-5; no clear D gene. The CDR3 is 12 amino acids. Germline V gene sequence: CDR1 MDHEN, CDR2 SYDVKM. The V end lost 4 bases, the J end lost 9 bases, and 12 bases lay between the germline ends. The CDR3, as DNA: TGTGCCAGCAGTTCCCCGGTTATTCCCCAGTACTTC. Encoded protein: CASSSPVIPQYF.

In its sample, this clonotype was seen many times. This chain uses TRBV20-1 with TRBJ2-7, with D maybe TRBD2 (6 bases). Germline V CDR1 and CDR2: DFQATT, SNEGSKA (reference sequence). Trimming removed 6 bases from V and 4 bases from J, with 16 bases in between. The CDR3 loop spans 13 amino acids. The CDR3 DNA follows: TGCAGTGCCAGCGAGGCGGGAAAATACGAGCAGTACTTC. The encoded protein is CSASEAGKYEQYF.

Many counts were recorded for this clonotype. The V and J genes are TRBV5-1 and TRBJ2-1, with unresolved D. Trimming shortened V by 8 bases and J by 5 bases, and 14 bases separated the two germline ends. The CDR3 has 13 amino acids. The germline V gene has CDR1 SGHRS and CDR2 YFSETQ. CDR3 in DNA: TGCGCCAGGCAGACGAGAGTGCACAATGAGCAGTTCTTC. This gives the protein CARQTRVHNEQFF.

This clonotype was observed many times. V usage is TRBV2 and J usage is TRBJ1-4; D gene unclear. The V end was cut by 0 bases, the J end by 5 bases, with 13 bases between. The germline V gene encodes CDR1 SNHLY and CDR2 FYNNEI. The CDR3 length is 16 residues. CDR3 bases: TGTGCCAGCAGTGAAGCATTTTCGGGTAACAATGAAAAACTGTTTTTT. It translates to CASSEAFSGNNEKLFF.

This clonotype was found many times. The gene calls are TRBV7-6 and TRBJ1-4, with TRBD1 as a possible D gene (5 bases). This CDR3 is built from 16 residues. CDR1 is SGHVS, CDR2 FNYEAQ, per germline. Between the trimmed V and J ends, which lost 5 bases and 8 bases, there was a span of 21 bases. The CDR3 bases are TGTGCCAGCAGCCCTCAGGGCGGTCATTCAGGGGAAAAACTGTTTTTT. Amino acid sequence: CASSPQGGHSGEKLFF.

This clonotype has a count of ten or more. V is TRBV6-1 and J is TRBJ2-1, with 7 bases identical to TRBD1. The CDR3 consists of 14 residues. CDR1 is MNHNS, CDR2 SASEGT, per germline. V was pared by 8 bases and J by 0 bases, with 4 bases of the junction left unmatched. DNA for the CDR3: TGTGCCAGCCTCTGGGACAGCTCCTACAATGAGCAGTTCTTC. As protein: CASLWDSSYNEQFF.

This clonotype came up many times. This chain links TRBV7-3 with TRBJ2-2; the D gene could be TRBD1 or TRBD2 (5 bases each). V shed 5 bases and J shed 6 bases, with 13 bases lying between them. This CDR3 has 14 residues. Germline CDR1 SGHTA, CDR2 FQGTGA. DNA for the CDR3: TGTGCCAGCAGCACACTCCTGGGGGCCGGGGAGCTGTTTTTT. Encoded protein: CASSTLLGAGELFF.

This chain uses TRBV6-5 with TRBJ2-7, with 9 nucleotides matching TRBD2. This CDR3 is 15 amino acids long. Germline lookup yields CDR1 MNHEY and CDR2 SVGAGI. V shed 0 bases and J 1 base; nucleotides not matched to a gene: 1. Here the CDR3 DNA reads TGTGCCAGCAGTTACTCGCGGGAGGGGTCCTACGAGCAGTACTTC. Translated: CASSYSREGSYEQYF.